This record concerns one T cell receptor beta chain sequence. This specimen belongs to a study of blood T cell repertoires in COVID-19. Study background: Researchers got acute and convalescent COVID-19 samples from the United States, Italy and Spain. T cells, B-cell-depleted T cells, or PBMCs provided the cDNA or gDNA that served as material.

This CDR3 is 16 amino acids long. The junction had 12 bases not matched to a gene; V was cut back by 3 bases and J by 8 bases. From germline, CDR1 is KGHSH and CDR2 LQKENI. Produced via immunoSEQ multiplex PCR; TCRdb's table is partial and in-frame only. The sample shows 140,000 or so clones, about 88% of them seen only once. This chain uses TRBV18 with TRBJ1-4; 7 bases align to TRBD1. Sequenced sample: peripheral blood. This receptor was obtained from a human donor with COVID-19, enrolled during active disease. The donor label of this sample is uncertain. CDR3 in DNA: TGTGCCAGCTCACCTTACCTCCAGGGGGTAATCGAAAAACTGTTTTTT. Its translation: CASSPYLQGVIEKLFF.